This TCR beta chain was sequenced in a study of blood T cell repertoires in COVID-19. Study details: Sites in the United States, Italy and Spain provided acute and convalescent COVID-19 samples.

Authors' analysis steps: Amplifying reference gene primers gave estimates of nucleated cell counts. Generated by immunoSEQ multiplex PCR, the TCRdb table keeps only in-frame clones and is missing some. That table furnishes V, J and clone size, whereas the DNA furnished D and trimming. Here the sample spans around 89,000 clones, 60% to 80% being singletons. This CDR3 has 16 residues. The V gene lost 0 bases and the J gene lost 1 base, with 13 bases spanning the gap. Germline loops: CDR1 SGHRS, CDR2 YFSETQ. The clonotype comes from a woman older than 75 with acute or convalescent COVID-19. This sequence joins TRBV5-1 and TRBJ2-5, with D uncertain. Material: peripheral blood. The CDR3 region is CASSLAPATGQETQYF. The CDR3 DNA sequence: TGCGCCAGCAGCTTGGCCCCCGCGACGGGCCAAGAGACCCAGTACTTC.